These T cell receptor beta chains were read from a single sample in a study of cytomegalovirus exposure and HLA in healthy donors. Profiling relied on immunoSEQ multiplex PCR, and the TCRdb table lists in-frame clones only, not all of them. In the table there are 200,000 to 250,000 clones, 77% of which are singletons. Sequencing was performed on PBMCs. The origin of the receptors is a woman aged 55-75 years in good health and CMV-seropositive. Each CDR3 is given with its conserved first and last residue. The order of the fields is CDR3 protein, CDR3 DNA, clone size, V gene, D gene, J gene. A D gene is named only where the DNA matches it firmly. Rows may omit the clone size; those that give it use once, few, many or a size class.

CASTKGGYSDQETQYF	TGTGCCAGCACCAAGGGAGGCTATTCTGACCAAGAGACCCAGTACTTC	once	TRBV5-4	.	TRBJ2-5
CASSLVPQGAHTF	TGTGCCAGCAGCTTGGTCCCTCAGGGGGCCCACACCTTC	.	TRBV5-6	TRBD1	TRBJ1-2
CASSLSHSYEQYF	TGTGCCAGCAGCCTATCCCACTCCTACGAGCAGTACTTC	.	TRBV6-1	.	TRBJ2-7
CAISGDRDTGELFF	TGTGCCATCAGTGGAGACAGGGACACCGGGGAGCTGTTTTTT	.	TRBV10-3	TRBD1	TRBJ2-2
CASSPGGTDEKLFF	TGTGCCAGCAGCCCGGGTGGAACTGATGAAAAACTGTTTTTT	.	TRBV28	.	TRBJ1-4
CASSLETTRGYTF	TGTGCCAGCAGTTTGGAGACTACGAGGGGCTACACCTTC	.	TRBV6-6	.	TRBJ1-2
CASSLEGGGNTIYF	TGTGCCAGCAGTCTGGAGGGCGGCGGAAACACCATATATTTT	few	TRBV2	.	TRBJ1-3
CASSPLSRGSPYEQYF	TGTGCCAGCAGTCCCTTAAGCAGGGGGTCTCCCTACGAGCAGTACTTC	few	TRBV28	TRBD1	TRBJ2-7
CATSRAGGRGETQYF	TGTGCCACCAGCAGAGCGGGGGGGAGGGGGGAGACCCAGTACTTC	.	TRBV15	TRBD2	TRBJ2-5
CASSDRQGVDSPLHF	TGTGCCAGTAGTGACCGACAGGGGGTAGATTCACCCCTCCACTTT	.	TRBV19	TRBD1	TRBJ1-6
CATRERGNQPQHF	TGTGCCACGAGGGAACGGGGCAATCAGCCCCAGCATTTT	.	TRBV6-5	.	TRBJ1-5
CASSLGGDRPYYGYTF	TGCGCCAGCAGCTTGGGGGGGGACAGACCTTACTATGGCTACACCTTC	once	TRBV5-1	TRBD1	TRBJ1-2
CASRHASGRSGYTF	TGTGCCAGCAGACACGCTTCGGGGAGGTCTGGCTACACCTTC	.	TRBV5-4	.	TRBJ1-2
CASSQDLSDRGYGYTF	TGCGCCAGCAGCCAAGATTTATCGGACAGGGGCTATGGCTACACCTTC	few	TRBV4-1	TRBD1	TRBJ1-2
CASSFQGGQNTGELFF	TGTGCCAGCAGCTTTCAAGGGGGCCAGAACACCGGGGAGCTGTTTTTT	.	TRBV11-2	TRBD1	TRBJ2-2
CASSQDSSLQGGNTIYF	TGCGCCAGCAGCCAAGATAGTTCGTTGCAGGGCGGAAACACCATATATTTT	.	TRBV4-3	.	TRBJ1-3
CSGQGNTGELFF	TGCAGCGGACAGGGCAACACCGGGGAGCTGTTTTTT	.	TRBV29-1	TRBD1	TRBJ2-2
CALQGATDTQYF	TGTGCCTTACAGGGGGCCACAGATACGCAGTATTTT	.	TRBV6-1	TRBD1	TRBJ2-3
CASSLAVQETQYF	TGCGCCAGCAGCTTGGCTGTACAAGAGACCCAGTACTTC	.	TRBV5-1	.	TRBJ2-5
CATRSEDEQYF	TGTGCCACTCGGAGTGAGGACGAGCAGTACTTC	.	TRBV10-3	.	TRBJ2-7
CASSLTRGETQYF	TGCGCCAGCAGCCTGACTAGAGGGGAGACCCAGTACTTC	.	TRBV5-1	.	TRBJ2-5
CASSLGGQGTLRPQHF	TGTGCCAGTAGTCTAGGGGGACAGGGGACGTTGCGGCCCCAGCATTTT	.	TRBV19	TRBD1	TRBJ1-5
CASSQEAPWGDGYTF	TGTGCCAGCAGCCAAGAGGCTCCGTGGGGGGATGGCTACACCTTC	few	TRBV4-2	.	TRBJ1-2
CASSLDGRVDTEAFF	TGTGCCAGCAGCTTGGATGGCAGGGTCGATACTGAAGCTTTCTTT	once	TRBV5-4	.	TRBJ1-1
CASSELPGRGKDNSPLHF	TGTGCCAGCAGCGAATTACCGGGACGGGGGAAGGATAATTCACCCCTCCACTTT	.	TRBV6-1	.	TRBJ1-6
CASNRLAGGPDTQYF	TGTGCCAGCAATCGACTAGCGGGAGGGCCGGATACGCAGTATTTT	.	TRBV6-1	TRBD2	TRBJ2-3
CASSSRFQGYEQYF	TGTGCCAGCAGCTCTAGATTTCAAGGCTACGAGCAGTACTTC	.	TRBV7-2	.	TRBJ2-7
CASHLGGRANNEQFF	TGTGCCAGCCACCTGGGAGGGAGGGCCAACAATGAGCAGTTCTTC	.	TRBV5-4	TRBD2	TRBJ2-1
CASSPSGGAREQFF	TGTGCCAGCAGTCCTAGCGGGGGGGCTCGTGAGCAGTTCTTC	.	TRBV28	TRBD2	TRBJ2-1
CASSVSEGAGREQYF	TGTGCCAGCAGCGTATCAGAGGGGGCCGGTAGGGAGCAGTACTTC	once	TRBV9	TRBD1	TRBJ2-5
CASSLYRRTEAFF	TGTGCCAGCAGTTTATATCGCAGGACTGAAGCTTTCTTT	.	TRBV27	.	TRBJ1-1
CATSRGQGGGGYTF	TGTGCCACCAGCAGAGGCCAGGGGGGAGGTGGCTACACCTTC	.	TRBV15	TRBD1	TRBJ1-2
CASEGTGYQPQHF	TGTGCCAGCGAGGGGACAGGGTATCAGCCCCAGCATTTT	.	TRBV6-1	TRBD1	TRBJ1-5
CASSSGTGSGEKLFF	TGCGCCAGCAGCTCCGGGACAGGGTCAGGCGAAAAACTGTTTTTT	.	TRBV5-1	TRBD1	TRBJ1-4
CASSLLDTGELFF	TGCGCCAGCAGCTTGCTAGACACCGGGGAGCTGTTTTTT	.	TRBV5-1	.	TRBJ2-2
CASSAGGPFYEQYF	TGTGCCAGCAGTGCCGGAGGACCCTTCTACGAGCAGTACTTC	.	TRBV2	.	TRBJ2-7
CASSQDGGMDSPLHF	TGCGCCAGCAGCCAAGACGGAGGGATGGATTCACCCCTCCACTTT	.	TRBV4-3	.	TRBJ1-6
CASSARTPRGTEAFF	TGTGCCAGCAGCGCCCGGACACCACGGGGGACTGAAGCTTTCTTT	few	TRBV9	.	TRBJ1-1
CASSTPGGGQETQYF	TGTGCCAGTAGTACCCCGGGCGGGGGTCAAGAGACCCAGTACTTC	.	TRBV19	TRBD2	TRBJ2-5
CASSVGDRSSGNTIYF	TGTGCCAGCAGCGTGGGGGACAGGTCGTCTGGAAACACCATATATTTT	.	TRBV16	TRBD1	TRBJ1-3
CASKPSVNTGELFF	TGTGCCAGCAAGCCTAGCGTGAACACCGGGGAGCTGTTTTTT	.	TRBV2	.	TRBJ2-2
CSVEQGSVTDTQYF	TGCAGCGTTGAGCAGGGGAGTGTCACAGATACGCAGTATTTT	.	TRBV29-1	.	TRBJ2-3
CASSVGRLAGGGETQYF	TGTGCCAGCAGCGTAGGGAGGCTAGCGGGAGGGGGGGAGACCCAGTACTTC	.	TRBV9	TRBD2	TRBJ2-5